The next 28 T cell receptor beta chains were all read from a single sample in a study of control samples from healthy donors and cancer patients. Data came from immunoSEQ multiplex PCR; TCRdb stores just in-frame clones and leaves some out. The table shows 85,000 to 90,000 clones, with 70% to 90% occurring only once. Sequencing used blood. The receptors come from a woman aged 40 to 50 in good health.

This chain uses TRBV7-8 with TRBJ1-5; D is perhaps TRBD1 (5 bases). Germline V gene sequence: CDR1 SGHVS, CDR2 FQNEAQ. This CDR3 comprises 14 residues. The ends were cut back, 0 bases at V and 5 bases at J, with 8 bases in the middle. The CDR3 DNA sequence: TGTGCCAGCAGCTTAGCAAGGGGAGATCAGCCCCAGCATTTT. Residues: CASSLARGDQPQHF.

The chain carries TRBV7-9 and TRBJ1-2; 8 positions match TRBD1. CDR1 is SEHNR and CDR2 is FQNEAQ in the germline V gene (reference sequence). The CDR3 is 15 amino acids. J gave up 2 bases and V 1 base, and 3 bases lay outside the gene matches. This CDR3 reads CASSLETGVNYGYTF. Written as DNA, the CDR3 is TGTGCCAGCAGCTTAGAGACAGGGGTGAACTATGGCTACACCTTC.

The chain links TRBV5-1 to TRBJ1-2, with 9 bases that match TRBD1. This CDR3 region has 13 residues. Germline V gene sequence: CDR1 SGHRS, CDR2 YFSETQ. The junction had 1 base not matched to a gene; V was cut back by 0 bases and J by 7 bases. The CDR3 protein is CASSLGQGGGYTF. Written as DNA, the CDR3 is TGCGCCAGCAGCTTGGGACAGGGGGGTGGCTACACCTTC.

There are a few counts of this clone. J is TRBJ1-3 and V is TRBV4-1; D unclear. Between the trimmed V and J ends, which lost 0 bases and 7 bases, there was a span of 13 bases. Germline lookup yields CDR1 MGHRA and CDR2 YSYEKL. This CDR3 region has 15 residues. The DNA for the CDR3 is TGCGCCAGCAGCCAAGAGGAGGCGATTCGGAACACCATATATTTT. Its translation: CASSQEEAIRNTIYF.

The rearrangement links TRBV5-1 to TRBJ2-7; D possibly corresponds to TRBD1 (6 bases). Looked up from germline, CDR1 is SGHRS and CDR2 is YFSETQ. V was shortened by 0 bases and J by 5 bases, with 15 bases between the two germline ends. The CDR3 is made up of 15 amino acids. The DNA of the CDR3 is TGCGCCAGCAGCTTGGCCGTAGGACAGAACGACGAGCAGTACTTC. It encodes CASSLAVGQNDEQYF. Full variable domain (outside the CDR3, taken from reference TRBV5-1 and TRBJ2-7): KAGVTQTPRYLIKTRGQQVTLSCSPISGHRSVSWYQQTPGQGLQFLFEYFSETQRNKGNFPGRFSGRQFSNSRSEMNVSTLELGDSALYLCASSLAVGQNDEQYFGPGTRLTVT.

J is TRBJ2-7 and V is TRBV6-2 or TRBV6-3; TRBD1 aligns across 8 bases. V was pared by 6 bases and J by 7 bases, with 14 bases of the junction left unmatched. The germline V gene encodes CDR1 MNHEY and CDR2 SVGEGT. The CDR3 loop spans 15 amino acids. This CDR3 is CASRYGGQDVGEQYF. The CDR3 DNA reads TGTGCCAGCAGATACGGGGGACAGGACGTAGGGGAGCAGTACTTC.

This chain joins TRBV12-5 and TRBJ2-5; maybe TRBD2 (6 bases). The CDR3 is 12 residues long. Germline loops: CDR1 LGHNT, CDR2 FRNRAP. V was cut by 9 bases and J by 1 base, with 9 bases left in between. CDR3 region: CASQGLQETQYF. The DNA for the CDR3 is TGTGCTAGCCAGGGACTCCAAGAGACCCAGTACTTC.

CDR3 coding DNA: TGTGCCAGCAGCTCCGGAGGACAGTCTGGGGAGACCCAGTACTTC. Translated: CASSSGGQSGETQYF. The chain joins TRBV5-4 to TRBJ2-5, with a weak D call TRBD1 (6 bases). There are 15 residues in the CDR3. V lost 3 bases, J lost 5 bases, and 17 bases lay in between. Germline-derived CDR1 and CDR2 are SGHNT and YYREEE (reference sequence).

The CDR3 sequence: CASSSSATGGLTGELFF. The CDR3 nucleotides read TGTGCCAGCAGCTCGTCCGCGACAGGGGGCCTCACCGGGGAGCTGTTTTTT. This chain joins TRBV11-3 and TRBJ2-2, with 10 nucleotides matching TRBD1. V lost 4 bases, J lost 4 bases, and 9 bases stayed unmatched. CDR1 and CDR2 from the germline V gene are SGHNT and YENEEA. The CDR3 loop spans 17 amino acids. The whole variable domain, remainder taken from reference TRBV11-3 and TRBJ2-2, is EAGVVQSPRYKIIEKKQPVAFWCNPISGHNTLYWYLQNLGQGPELLIRYENEEAVDDSQLPKDRFSAERLKGVDSTLKIQPAELGDSAVYLCASSSSATGGLTGELFFGEGSRLTVL.

The V and J genes are TRBV11-1 and TRBJ2-5; D remains ambiguous. V gave up 4 bases and J gave up 5 bases, with 5 bases separating them. This CDR3 is 11 amino acids long. Germline CDR1 and CDR2: SGHAT and FQDESV (reference sequence). CDR3 in DNA: TGTGCCAGCAGCTCCGGGGAGACCCAGTACTTC. It encodes CASSSGETQYF.

The rearrangement links TRBV7-2 to TRBJ2-5, with 10 bases matching TRBD2. Germline trimming cut 0 bases from V and 3 bases from J; bases unmatched to any gene: 1. Germline V CDR1 and CDR2: SGHTA, FQGNSA. The CDR3 is 15 residues long. The CDR3 reads CASSLAGTSEETQYF. The CDR3 nucleotides read TGTGCCAGCAGCTTAGCCGGGACTAGCGAAGAGACCCAGTACTTC.

This clone appeared a few times. The chain is built from TRBV24-1 and TRBJ2-5; 7 bases agree with TRBD1. The V and J ends lost 1 base and 4 bases, in that order; junction bases with no gene match: 8. The length of the CDR3 is 16 residues. CDR1 is KGHDR and CDR2 is SFDVKD in the germline V gene. CDR3 in DNA: TGTGCCACCAGTGATTTCGTTGCAGGGGGTGCAGAGACCCAGTACTTC. Residues: CATSDFVAGGAETQYF.

The V call is TRBV5-6, the J call TRBJ1-3; possible D gene TRBD1, 6 bases. V was cut by 0 bases and J by 0 bases, with 16 bases left in between. Germline V CDR1 and CDR2: SGHDT, YYEEEE. This CDR3 contains 18 residues. CDR3 region: CASSLAGTRSLSGNTIYF. The CDR3 DNA follows: TGTGCCAGCAGCTTGGCCGGGACACGGTCTCTCTCTGGAAACACCATATATTTT.

For the CDR3, the DNA is TGTGCCAGCAGCTCCCCCCTTACCCGGGACAGGGATCATGGCTACACCTTC. It encodes CASSSPLTRDRDHGYTF. The chain has TRBV5-4 and TRBJ1-2; 9 bases match TRBD1. Unmatched junction bases numbered 15, after V lost 3 bases and J lost 6 bases. Germline V gives CDR1 SGHNT, CDR2 YYREEE (reference sequence). The CDR3 runs to 17 residues.

This chain uses TRBV6-5 with TRBJ1-3, with TRBD1 as a possible D gene (5 bases). V shed 0 bases and J shed 5 bases, with 14 bases lying between them. This CDR3 is 16 amino acids long. Germline V gene lookup returns CDR1 MNHEY and CDR2 SVGAGI. The DNA of the CDR3 is TGTGCCAGCAGTTACTCATCTAGGGGCAACAGAAACACCATATATTTT. This gives the protein CASSYSSRGNRNTIYF.

This clone occurred once. V is TRBV6-4 and J is TRBJ2-1, with D tentatively TRBD1 (7 bases). V dropped 6 bases and J dropped 7 bases, with 19 bases sitting between them. This CDR3 has 15 residues. CDR1 MRHNA and CDR2 SNTAGT come from the germline V gene. The CDR3 region is CASSPGGLSWNEQFF. CDR3 bases: TGTGCCAGCAGCCCAGGGGGGCTGTCTTGGAATGAGCAGTTCTTC.

The table lists this clone with a few counts. The V gene is TRBV4-3, the J gene TRBJ1-1; D gene uncertain. Trimming left V 0 bases short and J 1 base short, with 12 bases between. Germline V gene sequence: CDR1 LGHNA, CDR2 YSLEER. This CDR3 has 16 amino acids. The CDR3 DNA reads TGCGCCAGCAGCCAAGATGAAGCATGGGGGAACACTGAAGCTTTCTTT. This translates into CASSQDEAWGNTEAFF.

The rearrangement uses TRBV11-3 and TRBJ2-1; the match to TRBD2 covers 9 bases. Trimming cost V 1 base and J 5 bases; bases outside gene matches: 12. Germline lookup yields CDR1 SGHNT and CDR2 YENEEA. There are 18 residues in the CDR3. The CDR3 loop is CASSLALSSAGGHNEQFF. For the CDR3, the DNA is TGTGCCAGCAGCTTAGCCCTTTCTTCAGCGGGGGGACACAATGAGCAGTTCTTC.

This chain joins TRBV10-3 and TRBJ1-5, with TRBD1 as a possible D gene (5 bases). The length of the CDR3 is 17 residues. The germline gives CDR1 ENHRY, CDR2 SYGVKD. The V end lost 0 bases, the J end lost 1 base, and 13 bases lay between the germline ends. CDR3 sequence (DNA): TGTGCCATCAGTGAGTCTCGGGGAGGGGTGAGCAATCAGCCCCAGCATTTT. Amino acid sequence: CAISESRGGVSNQPQHF.

V is TRBV4-3 and J is TRBJ2-7, with D perhaps TRBD2 (6 bases). The CDR3 loop spans 14 amino acids. The V gene lost 3 bases and the J gene lost 2 bases, with 11 bases spanning the gap. CDR1 is LGHNA and CDR2 is YSLEER in the germline V gene. DNA for the CDR3: TGCGCCAGCAGCCAGGGGAGGTCCACCTACGAGCAGTACTTC. It specifies CASSQGRSTYEQYF.

This clone appeared once. The gene calls are TRBV10-3 and TRBJ2-7; 8 positions match TRBD1. Germline V CDR1 and CDR2: ENHRY, SYGVKD. This CDR3 comprises 16 residues. V lost 3 bases and J lost 1; bases outside the gene matches: 8. CDR3 nucleotide sequence: TGTGCCATCAGTGACCCAGGGACAGGTGTATCCTACGAGCAGTACTTC. It is translated as CAISDPGTGVSYEQYF.

The gene calls are TRBV7-9 and TRBJ1-1; D is unclear. The V end was cut by 4 bases, the J end by 1 base, with 7 bases between. CDR3 size: 13 residues. Germline CDR1 SEHNR, CDR2 FQNEAQ (reference sequence). The CDR3 is CASSSQANTEAFF. For the CDR3, the DNA is TGTGCCAGCAGCTCCCAGGCGAACACTGAAGCTTTCTTT.

This clone was seen more than once but under ten times. As DNA, the CDR3 is TGTGCCAGCCATAGGGGGCTAGCGAACAATGAGCAGTTCTTC. Residues: CASHRGLANNEQFF. V gene TRBV6-5 combines with J gene TRBJ2-1; TRBD1 is a possible D gene (7 bases). Deletions cut 8 bases from V and 5 bases from J, with 16 bases between. Germline CDR1 MNHEY, CDR2 SVGAGI. The CDR3 has 14 amino acids.

The gene calls are TRBV2 and TRBJ1-6; a possible D gene is TRBD1 (5 bases). Germline assignment: CDR1 SNHLY and CDR2 FYNNEI. V was pared by 6 bases and J by 7 bases, with 10 bases between. The CDR3 loop spans 13 amino acids. Here the CDR3 reads CASSRDLNSPLHF. For the CDR3, the DNA is TGTGCCAGCAGCCGGGACCTAAATTCACCCCTCCACTTT.

This rearrangement joins TRBV6-1 to TRBJ2-7; 8 nucleotides agree with TRBD2. V was pared by 2 bases and J by 6 bases, with 6 bases of the junction left unmatched. There are 14 residues in the CDR3. Germline V gene sequence: CDR1 MNHNS, CDR2 SASEGT. The CDR3: CASSEPGTSPEQYF. DNA of the CDR3: TGTGCCAGCAGTGAACCCGGGACTAGTCCCGAGCAGTACTTC.

This clone came up a few times. This chain connects TRBV7-2 to TRBJ2-1; D is perhaps TRBD1 or TRBD2 (7 bases each). In germline, CDR1 is SGHTA, CDR2 FQGNSA. The CDR3 sequence is 14 residues long. The germline V and J ends were trimmed by 5 bases and 8 bases, with 16 bases remaining between them. The CDR3 is CASSAGGGTDEQFF. DNA for the CDR3: TGTGCCAGCAGCGCAGGGGGGGGTACGGATGAGCAGTTCTTC. Full variable domain (missing parts from reference TRBV7-2 and TRBJ2-1): GAGVSQSPSNKVTEKGKDVELRCDPISGHTALYWYRQSLGQGLEFLIYFQGNSAPDKSGLPSDRFSAERTGGSVSTLTIQRTQQEDSAVYLCASSAGGGTDEQFFGPGTRLTVL.

The chain carries TRBV20-1 and TRBJ1-2; 10 bases match TRBD1. The germline CDR1 and CDR2 sequences are DFQATT and SNEGSKA (reference sequence). V was pared by 3 bases and J by 2 bases, with 12 bases of the junction left unmatched. This CDR3 spans 17 amino acids. The CDR3 DNA is TGCAGTGCTAGTCCCAGTGGGGACAGGGGAAGAAACTATGGCTACACCTTC. Its protein is CSASPSGDRGRNYGYTF.

The gene calls are TRBV19 and TRBJ1-2; the match to TRBD1 covers 10 bases. V shed 6 bases and J 4 bases; nucleotides not matched to a gene: 5. The CDR3 consists of 14 residues. Looked up from germline, CDR1 is LNHDA and CDR2 is SQIVND (reference sequence). In DNA, the CDR3 is TGTGCCAGTAGCCGACAGGGGGCATTCTATGGCTACACCTTC. As protein: CASSRQGAFYGYTF.